This entry lists 27 T cell receptor beta chains sequenced from one sample in a study of T-cell reconstitution after alpha-beta-depleted transplantation in children. TCRbeta library preparation incorporated unique molecular identifiers. TCRdb independently ran MiXCR on the PCR reads; one entry per CDR3 protein. The data hold 440,000 or so distinct CDR3 sequences, with roughly 43% observed a single time. The starting material was PBMCs, obtained before TCRalphabeta/CD19-depleted stem cell transplant. The receptors here all came from a girl aged 2 to 9 with aplastic anemia, due to receive a stem cell transplant.

The rearrangement uses TRBV20-1 and TRBJ1-6, with D unclear. Germline CDR1 reads DFQATT; CDR2 reads SNEGSKA (reference sequence). V lost 3 bases, J lost 0 bases, and 9 bases lay in between. The CDR3 contains 15 residues. CDR3 DNA: TGCAGTGCTAGGCAACAGAGCTCCTATAATTCACCCCTCCACTTT. It is translated as CSARQQSSYNSPLHF.

This clonotype appeared a few times. The CDR3 DNA reads TGCAGTGCTAGGAGGCAAGTTACCTACAATGAGCAGTTCTTC. As protein: CSARRQVTYNEQFF. V usage is TRBV20-1 and J usage is TRBJ2-1; D remains unclear. Germline V lookup: CDR1 DFQATT, CDR2 SNEGSKA (reference sequence). The CDR3 runs 14 residues. V lost 3 bases to trimming and J lost 2 bases, with 11 bases between them.

The chain joins TRBV28 to TRBJ2-7; TRBD1 matches 7 bases. CDR3 size: 16 residues. Trimming took 7 bases from V and 7 from J; bases not matched to a gene: 19. The V gene's germline CDR1 is MDHEN and CDR2 SYDVKM. The CDR3 here is CASTSPRLQGVEEQYF. DNA for the CDR3: TGTGCCAGCACTTCACCAAGACTTCAGGGGGTAGAGGAGCAGTACTTC.

This chain links TRBV6-5 with TRBJ2-7; 7 positions match TRBD1. CDR3 length equals 15 residues. Trimming cost V 2 bases and J 5 bases; bases outside gene matches: 9. Germline V lookup: CDR1 MNHEY, CDR2 SVGAGI. The CDR3 DNA is TGTGCCAGCAGTTACCGCGGCCCGACAGGGAACGAGCAGTACTTC. Encoded protein: CASSYRGPTGNEQYF.

This clonotype was recorded a few times. The chain couples TRBV30 to TRBJ2-1, with D hard to call. The CDR3 consists of 13 residues. Between the trimmed V and J ends, which lost 2 bases and 6 bases, there was a span of 11 bases. Germline CDR1 GTSNPN, CDR2 SVGIG (reference sequence). The CDR3 DNA reads TGTGCCTGGAGTAAGGTTTTGGGCAATGAGCAGTTCTTC. It encodes CAWSKVLGNEQFF.

V gene TRBV12-3 or TRBV12-4 combines with J gene TRBJ1-3; TRBD1 agrees at 8 bases. The CDR3 spans 11 residues. The J segment lost 15 bases and the V segment lost 3 bases, leaving 4 bases of the junction unmatched. The CDR3: CASSLDRVKYF. The CDR3 coding sequence is TGTGCCAGCAGTTTGGACAGGGTAAAATATTTT.

Many counts were recorded for this clonotype. The chain carries TRBV5-1 and TRBJ1-1; D not certain. Trimming cost V 5 bases and J 8 bases, with 19 bases left between them. Germline CDR1 and CDR2: SGHRS and YFSETQ. The CDR3 covers 14 residues. The chain's CDR3 is CASSWMGPTEEAFF. DNA of the CDR3: TGCGCCAGCAGTTGGATGGGCCCTACCGAAGAAGCTTTCTTT.

The CDR3, as DNA: TGTGCCAGCACCGTAGGACAGGGGGCATCTGGCTACACCTTC. Its protein product is CASTVGQGASGYTF. V gene TRBV28 combines with J gene TRBJ1-2, with 11 nucleotides matching TRBD1. Germline CDR1 is MDHEN and CDR2 is SYDVKM. The CDR3 covers 14 residues. Losses at the gene ends were 7 bases for V and 7 bases for J; bases not matched to a gene: 8.

This rearrangement joins TRBV12-3 or TRBV12-4 to TRBJ2-7, with a tentative D call TRBD2 (5 bases). CDR3 size: 14 residues. V lost 2 bases, J lost 0 bases, and 8 bases lay in between. The CDR3 spells CASSLLRDSYEQYF. The CDR3 DNA reads TGTGCCAGCAGTTTACTGAGGGACTCCTACGAGCAGTACTTC.

This chain joins TRBV20-1 and TRBJ2-1; D call uncertain. The ends were cut back, 0 bases at V and 3 bases at J, with 3 bases in the middle. In germline, CDR1 is DFQATT, CDR2 SNEGSKA (reference sequence). This CDR3 spans 12 amino acids. The CDR3 DNA sequence: TGCAGTGCTAGAGAAGACTACAATGAGCAGTTCTTC. Translating gives CSAREDYNEQFF.

This clonotype was detected many times. The CDR3 region has the DNA TGTGCCAGCAGTAGTACAGGGCGCGGAACTGGCTACACCTTC. Protein: CASSSTGRGTGYTF. This chain joins TRBV12-3 or TRBV12-4 and TRBJ1-2; weak D call: TRBD1 (6 bases). V lost 5 bases to trimming and J lost 7 bases, with 17 bases between them. The CDR3 extends over 14 amino acids.

This rearrangement joins TRBV5-1 to TRBJ2-5, with D possibly matching TRBD2 (6 bases). The germline V gene encodes CDR1 SGHRS and CDR2 YFSETQ. The V end lost 4 bases, the J end lost 0 bases, and 19 bases lay between the germline ends. CDR3 size: 17 residues. CDR3 DNA sequence: TGCGCCAGCAGCGGGGGTATCTGGACTAACAACCAAGAGACCCAGTACTTC. Protein product: CASSGGIWTNNQETQYF.

The rearrangement links TRBV20-1 to TRBJ2-7; 7 bases align to TRBD1. This CDR3 has 14 amino acids. Trimming at V came to 5 bases and at J to 2 bases, leaving 9 bases not matched to a gene. The V gene's germline CDR1 is DFQATT and CDR2 SNEGSKA (reference sequence). CDR3 protein: CSAGDREMTYEQYF. CDR3 sequence (DNA): TGCAGTGCTGGGGACAGAGAGATGACCTACGAGCAGTACTTC.

This clonotype appeared many times. This chain joins TRBV12-3 or TRBV12-4 and TRBJ2-1, with TRBD2 identical over 9 bases. The CDR3 has 16 residues. V was clipped by 5 bases and J by 3 bases; unmatched bases: 8. In DNA form, the CDR3 reads TGTGCCAGCAGTCCAACTCTAGCGGGGCGCTACAATGAGCAGTTCTTC. Its protein product is CASSPTLAGRYNEQFF.

The rearrangement joins TRBV11-2 to TRBJ2-5, with D maybe TRBD2 (5 bases). This CDR3 is built from 13 residues. Trimming stripped 4 bases from V and 11 bases from J, with 17 bases between. Germline V gene sequence: CDR1 SGHAT, CDR2 FQNNGV. CDR3 amino acids: CASSYDTLGSQYF. The DNA for the CDR3 is TGTGCCAGCAGCTACGACACACTAGGAAGTCAGTACTTC.

The chain is built from TRBV5-1 and TRBJ1-1; the D gene is possibly TRBD1 (5 bases). The germline gives CDR1 SGHRS, CDR2 YFSETQ. The CDR3 contains 14 residues. The V and J ends lost 2 bases and 1 base respectively, with 9 bases between them. CDR3 DNA sequence: TGCGCCAGCAGCTTTTGGGGCCAGAACACTGAAGCTTTCTTT. Translating gives CASSFWGQNTEAFF.

This clonotype appeared once. This rearrangement joins TRBV29-1 to TRBJ2-2; D may be TRBD2 (5 bases). The CDR3 has 16 residues. Trimming took 4 bases from V and 8 from J, leaving 23 bases between them. Germline CDR1 is SQVTM and CDR2 is ANQGSEA. The CDR3 is CSVVAPGNYLGGELFF. DNA for the CDR3: TGCAGCGTTGTGGCGCCCGGGAACTACCTGGGGGGGGAGCTGTTTTTT.

This clonotype has just a few counts. The genes are TRBV7-9 and TRBJ1-3; 7 nucleotides align to TRBD1. This CDR3 region has 15 residues. The V gene's germline CDR1 is SEHNR and CDR2 FQNEAQ (reference sequence). Losses at the gene ends were 8 bases for V and 4 bases for J; bases not matched to a gene: 11. DNA for the CDR3: TGTGCCAGCCGGAAAGAGGGGGCGAAAGGAAACACCATATATTTT. It encodes CASRKEGAKGNTIYF.

Here the CDR3 reads CSVADRGRRNTEAFF. DNA for the CDR3: TGCAGCGTGGCTGACAGGGGGCGCCGGAACACTGAAGCTTTCTTT. The V gene is TRBV29-1, the J gene TRBJ1-1; 10 bases fit TRBD1. The CDR3 runs to 15 residues. The V gene end was trimmed by 6 bases and the J gene end by 1 base; junction bases not matched to a gene: 8. Germline CDR1 reads SQVTM; CDR2 reads ANQGSEA.

The gene calls are TRBV6-5 and TRBJ2-3; 9 bases align to TRBD2. V lost 0 bases and J lost 4; bases outside the gene matches: 5. Germline-derived CDR1 and CDR2 are MNHEY and SVGAGI. This CDR3 contains 16 residues. The chain's CDR3 is CASSYSGGGAADTQYF. In DNA form, the CDR3 reads TGTGCCAGCAGTTACTCAGGCGGGGGGGCGGCAGATACGCAGTATTTT.

This clonotype was observed at least ten times. The chain recombines TRBV5-1 with TRBJ2-1; 11 nucleotides line up with TRBD2. J was trimmed by 14 bases and V by 4 bases; bases with no gene match: 8. Germline V lookup: CDR1 SGHRS, CDR2 YFSETQ. The CDR3 loop spans 13 amino acids. For the CDR3, the DNA is TGCGCCAGCAGCATTGGGACTAGCGGAGGGGAGTTCTTC. This sequence encodes CASSIGTSGGEFF.

This clonotype was observed many times. The V and J genes are TRBV12-3 or TRBV12-4 and TRBJ2-1; the D call may be TRBD1 or TRBD2 (6 bases each). The CDR3 length is 16 residues. Trimming shortened V by 3 bases and J by 9 bases, and 21 bases separated the two germline ends. The CDR3 DNA is TGTGCCAGCAGTTTGGGGGCGGGACCTACGGTAGTTGAGCAGTTCTTC. Translating it yields CASSLGAGPTVVEQFF.

J is TRBJ2-4 and V is TRBV7-2, with TRBD2 as a possible D gene (5 bases). This CDR3 region has 16 residues. The germline CDR1 and CDR2 sequences are SGHTA and FQGNSA. Trimming cost V 2 bases and J 0 bases, with 11 bases left between them. CDR3 DNA sequence: TGTGCCAGCAGCTTATATTCCGGACTAGCCAAAAACATTCAGTACTTC. As protein: CASSLYSGLAKNIQYF.

The chain combines TRBV27 with TRBJ2-2; 8 bases match TRBD2. This CDR3 contains 14 residues. V shed 6 bases and J 5 bases; nucleotides not matched to a gene: 5. Germline CDR1 MNHEY, CDR2 SMNVEV (reference sequence). In nucleotides, the CDR3 is TGTGCCAGCAGAGCGGGAGTTGGGACCGGGGAGCTGTTTTTT. Its protein product is CASRAGVGTGELFF.

J is TRBJ2-2 and V is TRBV5-1; 7 positions agree with TRBD1. The CDR3 has 15 amino acids. Germline values: CDR1 SGHRS, CDR2 YFSETQ. V was pared by 7 bases and J by 4 bases, with 10 bases of the junction left unmatched. CDR3 protein: CASCRQGMGTGELFF. In nucleotides, the CDR3 is TGCGCCAGCTGTCGACAGGGAATGGGCACCGGGGAGCTGTTTTTT.

V gene TRBV7-2 combines with J gene TRBJ2-5, with unresolved D. With 3 bases removed from V and 7 bases from J, the gap between germline ends came to 15 bases. The CDR3 length is 14 residues. The germline V gene has CDR1 SGHTA and CDR2 FQGNSA. Here the CDR3 reads CASSFIPVQRTQYF. The CDR3 DNA is TGTGCCAGCAGCTTCATCCCGGTCCAAAGGACCCAGTACTTC.

This clonotype was detected ten times or more. This chain connects TRBV20-1 to TRBJ1-2; D is perhaps TRBD1 (6 bases). CDR1 DFQATT and CDR2 SNEGSKA come from the germline V gene (reference sequence). There are 17 residues in the CDR3. Trimming stripped 8 bases from V and 3 bases from J, with 28 bases between. CDR3 region: CSTSPLSGAATYYGYTF. Written as DNA, the CDR3 is TGCAGTACCTCCCCCCTGTCGGGGGCGGCCACTTACTATGGCTACACCTTC.